Listed here is a single T cell receptor beta chain. Losses at the gene ends were 6 bases for V and 0 bases for J; bases not matched to a gene: 1. The CDR3 length is 14 residues. From germline, CDR1 is KGHSH and CDR2 LQKENI. These data originate in a study of blood T cell repertoires in COVID-19. Study background: Collection of acute and convalescent COVID-19 samples took place in the United States, Italy and Spain.

Authors' methods: Amplifying reference gene primers gave estimates of nucleated cell counts. Profiled with immunoSEQ multiplex PCR; TCRdb holds only in-frame clones, not every one. The V and J calls and the clone size are those of that table, but D and trimming were determined from the DNA. This sample has 60,000 to 85,000 clones, with 80% to 90% found just once. Sequences were obtained from peripheral blood. V and J are TRBV18 and TRBJ2-7; TRBD1 aligns across 11 bases. The source of this sequence is a woman aged 55-70 years with acute or convalescent COVID-19. In nucleotides, the CDR3 is TGTGCCAGCTCTGGACAGGGGGCCTCCTACGAGCAGTACTTC. It is translated as CASSGQGASYEQYF.